This entry concerns a single TCR beta chain. The specificity of this receptor is unknown. Base qualities are not at hand, and no much larger clone is one base apart. The immunoSEQ Assay, a bias-controlled multiplex PCR, was used to amplify TCRbeta CDR3 regions from genomic DNA. Per the authors' processing: The number of nucleated cells in each sample was estimated by amplification of reference gene primers within the assay. To quantify the absolute abundance of each unique TCRbeta CDR3 rearrangement, sequence reads were collapsed and filtered. For each sample, productive Simpson clonality was calculated by taking the square root of Simpson's diversity index across productive rearrangements. TCRdb retrieved this table from immuneACCESS and kept in-frame rearrangements only. Not all clones are present; in checked studies, unresolved V genes account for under half, and no reason is known for the remainder. V, J and clone size are taken as reported in that table, and D and trimming were inferred from the DNA itself. A total of about 210,000 clones appear in this sample, around 80% of them only once. The leading ten clones occupy about 4.3% of the sample.

The CDR3 measures 15 amino acids from cysteine to phenylalanine. Only the CDR3 DNA stays, 45 bases, in frame from base 1. Reading the germline V gene (reference sequence) gives CDR1 SEHNR and CDR2 FQNEAQ. Trimming takes 5 bases from V and 0 bases from J, and the germline ends sit 11 bases apart. The data originate from a study of blood T cell repertoires in COVID-19 (dated by TCRdb to about 2020). At the level of the whole study: The collaborator samples originated in the United States, Italy and Spain and spanned the acute and convalescent phases of COVID-19. The material from the prospective study consisted of cDNA or gDNA derived from T cells, B-cell-depleted T cells, or PBMCs. Subjects who had been exposed to COVID-19, were actively infected with it, or had recovered from it provided the deeply sampled blood TCRbeta repertoires that made up the dataset. A freely available public database, intended as a resource for researchers studying the immune response to SARS-CoV-2, is where the repertoires were released. The samples were drawn from the first 160 participants of the ongoing ImmuneRACE study and from 1,254 subjects provided by 6 global collaborators. A de-identified subject ID, COVID-19 status, age in years and sex were almost always included in the sample metadata. HLA class I and class II types, where available, came from metadata supplied by the sample provider rather than from assay-based typing. Results the study describes overall, beyond this receptor: How much clinical and demographic metadata was included differed by source and by participant, and the metadata was provided uncurated.

Enrolling through a virtual design, the prospective study's participants ranged in age from roughly 18 to 90 years and lived across approximately 25 United States geographic areas. In the prospective study, cohorts were assigned on the basis of participant-reported clinical history obtained from a screening survey and a study questionnaire. In the prospective study, mobile phlebotomists collected whole blood, serum and a nasopharyngeal or oropharyngeal swab from each participant. Participants in the prospective study had the option to provide additional blood draws and questionnaires over a roughly 2-month period. Before DNA extraction, blood samples from the prospective study were shipped at room temperature or frozen.

The sequenced material came from PBMCs or T cells enriched from blood (not recorded which). This sequence uses TRBV7-9 and TRBJ1-3; the D region possibly corresponds to TRBD1 (6 bases align). The receptor's source is a man aged 25-45 years with acute COVID-19. The DNA reads TGTGCCAGCAGCCGTCGAGGGGGCTCTGGAAACACCATATATTTT. Translated, it reads CASSRRGGSGNTIYF. The full variable domain, completed from the reference TRBV7-9 and TRBJ1-3 proteins outside the CDR3, reads DTGVSQNPRHKITKRGQNVTFRCDPISEHNRLYWYRQTLGQGPEFLTYFQNEAQLEKSRLLSDRFSAERPKGSFSTLEIQRTEQGDSAMYLCASSRRGGSGNTIYFGEGSWLTVV.